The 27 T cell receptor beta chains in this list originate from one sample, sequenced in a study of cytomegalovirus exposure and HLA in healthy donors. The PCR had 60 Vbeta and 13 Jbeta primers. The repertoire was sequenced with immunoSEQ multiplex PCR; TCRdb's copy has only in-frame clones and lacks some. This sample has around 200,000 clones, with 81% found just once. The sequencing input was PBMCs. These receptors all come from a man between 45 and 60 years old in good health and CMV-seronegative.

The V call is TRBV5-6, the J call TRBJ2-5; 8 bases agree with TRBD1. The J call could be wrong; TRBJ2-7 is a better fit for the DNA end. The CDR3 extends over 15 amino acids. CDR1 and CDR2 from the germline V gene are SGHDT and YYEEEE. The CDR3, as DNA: TGTGCCAGCGGAGCGGCGGACAGGGTCTCCTACGAGCAGTACTTC. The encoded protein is CASGAADRVSYEQYF.

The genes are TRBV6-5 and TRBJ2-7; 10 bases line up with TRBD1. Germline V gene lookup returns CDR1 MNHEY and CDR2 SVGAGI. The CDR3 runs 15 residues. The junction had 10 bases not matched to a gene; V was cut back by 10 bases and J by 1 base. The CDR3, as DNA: TGTGCCACCAAACGCGCGGGACAGGGGTCCTACGAGCAGTACTTC. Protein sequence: CATKRAGQGSYEQYF.

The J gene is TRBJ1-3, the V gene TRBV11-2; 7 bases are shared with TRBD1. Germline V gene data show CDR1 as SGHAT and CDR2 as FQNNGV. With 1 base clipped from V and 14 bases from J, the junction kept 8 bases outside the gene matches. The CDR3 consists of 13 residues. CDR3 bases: TGTGCCAGCAGCTTAGTTCGACAGGGAACCGTATATTTT. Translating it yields CASSLVRQGTVYF. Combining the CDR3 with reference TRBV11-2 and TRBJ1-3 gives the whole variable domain EAGVAQSPRYKIIEKRQSVAFWCNPISGHATLYWYQQILGQGPKLLIQFQNNGVVDDSQLPKDRFSAERLKGVDSTLKIQPAKLEDSAVYLCASSLVRQGTVYFGEGSWLTVV.

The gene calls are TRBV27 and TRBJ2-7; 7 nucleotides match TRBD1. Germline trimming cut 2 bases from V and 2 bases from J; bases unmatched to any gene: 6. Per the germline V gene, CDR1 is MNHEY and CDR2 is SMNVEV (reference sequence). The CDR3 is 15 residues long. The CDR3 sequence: CASSLVYGQAYEQYF. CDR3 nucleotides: TGTGCCAGCAGTTTAGTATACGGACAGGCCTACGAGCAGTACTTC.

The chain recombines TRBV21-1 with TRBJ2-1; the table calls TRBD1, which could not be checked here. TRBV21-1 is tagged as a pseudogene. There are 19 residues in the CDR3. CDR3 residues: CASSPKSRPGQGAHNEQFF. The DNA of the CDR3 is TGTGCCAGCAGTCCTAAATCAAGACCGGGACAGGGGGCTCACAATGAGCAGTTCTTC.

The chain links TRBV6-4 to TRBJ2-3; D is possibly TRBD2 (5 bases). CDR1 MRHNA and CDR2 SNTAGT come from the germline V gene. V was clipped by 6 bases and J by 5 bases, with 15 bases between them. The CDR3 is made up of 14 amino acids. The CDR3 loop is CASSPLLEGDTQYF. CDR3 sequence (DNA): TGTGCCAGCAGCCCCTTACTAGAAGGAGATACGCAGTATTTT.

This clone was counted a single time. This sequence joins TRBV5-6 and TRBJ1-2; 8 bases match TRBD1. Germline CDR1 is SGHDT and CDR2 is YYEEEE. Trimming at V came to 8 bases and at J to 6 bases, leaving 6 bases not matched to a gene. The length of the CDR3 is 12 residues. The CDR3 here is CASHGQGDGYTF. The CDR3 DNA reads TGTGCCAGTCATGGACAGGGAGATGGCTACACCTTC.

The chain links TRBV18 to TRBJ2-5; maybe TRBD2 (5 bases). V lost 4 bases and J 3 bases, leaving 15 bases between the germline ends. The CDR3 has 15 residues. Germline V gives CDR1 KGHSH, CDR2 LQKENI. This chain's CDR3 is CASSRQPTSEETQYF. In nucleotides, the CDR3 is TGTGCCAGCTCACGGCAACCTACTAGTGAAGAGACCCAGTACTTC. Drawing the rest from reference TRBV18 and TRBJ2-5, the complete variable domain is NAGVMQNPRHLVRRRGQEARLRCSPMKGHSHVYWYRQLPEEGLKFMVYLQKENIIDESGMPKERFSAEFPKEGPSILRIQQVVRGDSAAYFCASSRQPTSEETQYFGPGTRLLVL.

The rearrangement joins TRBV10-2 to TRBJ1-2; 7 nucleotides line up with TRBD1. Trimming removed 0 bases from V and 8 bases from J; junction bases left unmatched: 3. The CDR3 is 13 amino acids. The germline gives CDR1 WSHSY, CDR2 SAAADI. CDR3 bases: TGCGCCAGCAGTGAGTCGCCAGGGGGGGGCTACACCTTC. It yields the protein CASSESPGGGYTF.

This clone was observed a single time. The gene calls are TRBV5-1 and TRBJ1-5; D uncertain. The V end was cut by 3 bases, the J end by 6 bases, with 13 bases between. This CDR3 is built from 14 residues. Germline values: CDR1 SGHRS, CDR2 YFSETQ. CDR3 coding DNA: TGCGCCAGCAGCTCCGGGGTCGTGGGTCAGCCCCAGCATTTT. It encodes CASSSGVVGQPQHF.

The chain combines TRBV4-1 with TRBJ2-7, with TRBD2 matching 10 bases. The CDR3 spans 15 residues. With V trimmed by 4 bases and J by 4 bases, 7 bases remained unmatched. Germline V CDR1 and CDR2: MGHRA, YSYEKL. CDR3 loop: CASSPVAGGQYEQYF. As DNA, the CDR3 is TGCGCCAGCAGCCCGGTAGCGGGGGGACAATACGAGCAGTACTTC.

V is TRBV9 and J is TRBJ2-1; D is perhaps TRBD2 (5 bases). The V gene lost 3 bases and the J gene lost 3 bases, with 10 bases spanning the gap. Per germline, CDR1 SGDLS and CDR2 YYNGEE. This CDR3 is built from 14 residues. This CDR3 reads CASSGSVSYNEQFF. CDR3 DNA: TGTGCCAGCAGCGGTAGCGTCAGCTACAATGAGCAGTTCTTC.

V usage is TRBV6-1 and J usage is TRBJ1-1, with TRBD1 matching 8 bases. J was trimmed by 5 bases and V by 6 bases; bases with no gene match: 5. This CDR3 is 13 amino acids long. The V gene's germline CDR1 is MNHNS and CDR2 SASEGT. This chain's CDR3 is CASSATGVTEAFF. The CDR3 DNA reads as TGTGCCAGCAGCGCGACAGGGGTGACTGAAGCTTTCTTT.

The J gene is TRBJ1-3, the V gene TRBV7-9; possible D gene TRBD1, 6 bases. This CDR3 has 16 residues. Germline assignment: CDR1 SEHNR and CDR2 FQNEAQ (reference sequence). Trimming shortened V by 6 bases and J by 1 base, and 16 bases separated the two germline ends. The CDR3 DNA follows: TGTGCCAGCAGTTTTACCCGTCAGGGGTCTGGAAACACCATATATTTT. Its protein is CASSFTRQGSGNTIYF.

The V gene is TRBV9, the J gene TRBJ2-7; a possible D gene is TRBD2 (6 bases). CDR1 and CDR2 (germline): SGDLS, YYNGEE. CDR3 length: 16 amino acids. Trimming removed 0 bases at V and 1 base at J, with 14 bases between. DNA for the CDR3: TGTGCCAGCAGCGTAGGTGCGGGAAAGAGGTCCTACGAGCAGTACTTC. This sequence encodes CASSVGAGKRSYEQYF.

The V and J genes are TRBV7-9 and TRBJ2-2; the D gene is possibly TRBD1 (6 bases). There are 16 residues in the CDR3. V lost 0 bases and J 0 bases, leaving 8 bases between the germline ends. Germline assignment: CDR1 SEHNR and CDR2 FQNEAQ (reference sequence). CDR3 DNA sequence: TGTGCCAGCAGCTTAGCTTCAGGGGCGAACACCGGGGAGCTGTTTTTT. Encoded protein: CASSLASGANTGELFF.

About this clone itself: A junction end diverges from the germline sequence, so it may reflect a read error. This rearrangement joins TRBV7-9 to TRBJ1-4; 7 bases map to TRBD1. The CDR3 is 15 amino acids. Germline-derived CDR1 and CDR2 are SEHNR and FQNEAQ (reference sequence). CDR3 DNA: TGTTCCAGCAGCTTAGTAGGGGGCAATAATGAAAAACTGTTTTTT. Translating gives CSSSLVGGNNEKLFF.

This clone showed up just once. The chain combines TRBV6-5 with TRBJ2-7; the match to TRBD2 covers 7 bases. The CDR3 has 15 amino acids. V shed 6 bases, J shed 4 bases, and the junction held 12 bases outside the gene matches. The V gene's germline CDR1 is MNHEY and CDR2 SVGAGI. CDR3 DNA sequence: TGTGCCAGCAGGACGGGGGGAGGGTTTCGATACGAGCAGTACTTC. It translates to CASRTGGGFRYEQYF.

The CDR3 DNA reads TGCAGTGCTAGAGGTACCTACGAGCAGTACTTC. Encoded protein: CSARGTYEQYF. The chain combines TRBV20-1 with TRBJ2-7; no reliable D call. This CDR3 spans 11 amino acids. V was cut by 1 base and J by 2 bases, with 3 bases left in between. In germline, CDR1 is DFQATT, CDR2 SNEGSKA (reference sequence).

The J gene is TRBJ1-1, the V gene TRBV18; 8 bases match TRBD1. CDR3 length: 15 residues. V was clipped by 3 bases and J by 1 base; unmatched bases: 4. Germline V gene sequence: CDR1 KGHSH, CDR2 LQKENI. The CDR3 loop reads CASSPWTGRNTEAFF. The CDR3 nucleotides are TGTGCCAGCTCACCTTGGACAGGGAGGAACACTGAAGCTTTCTTT. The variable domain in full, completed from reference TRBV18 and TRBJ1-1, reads NAGVMQNPRHLVRRRGQEARLRCSPMKGHSHVYWYRQLPEEGLKFMVYLQKENIIDESGMPKERFSAEFPKEGPSILRIQQVVRGDSAAYFCASSPWTGRNTEAFFGQGTRLTVV.

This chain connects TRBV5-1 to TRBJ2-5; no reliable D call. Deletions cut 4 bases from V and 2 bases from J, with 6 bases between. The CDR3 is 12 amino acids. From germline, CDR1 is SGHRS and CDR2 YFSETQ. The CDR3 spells CASSRSQETQYF. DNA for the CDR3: TGCGCCAGCAGCCGGTCACAAGAGACCCAGTACTTC.

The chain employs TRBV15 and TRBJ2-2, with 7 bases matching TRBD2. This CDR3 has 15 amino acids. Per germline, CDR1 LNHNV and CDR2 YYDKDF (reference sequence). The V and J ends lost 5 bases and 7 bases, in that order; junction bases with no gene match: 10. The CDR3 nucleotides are TGTGCCACCAGCTCCCAGGGAGGGCTGGGCGGGGAGCTGTTTTTT. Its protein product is CATSSQGGLGGELFF.

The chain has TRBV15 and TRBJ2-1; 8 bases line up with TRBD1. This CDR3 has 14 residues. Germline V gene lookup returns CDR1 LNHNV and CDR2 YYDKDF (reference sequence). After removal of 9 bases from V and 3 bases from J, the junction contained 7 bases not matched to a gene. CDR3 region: CATSSGGGYNEQFF. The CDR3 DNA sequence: TGTGCCACTTCCTCAGGGGGCGGCTACAATGAGCAGTTCTTC. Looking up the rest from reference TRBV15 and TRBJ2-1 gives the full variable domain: DAMVIQNPRYQVTQFGKPVTLSCSQTLNHNVMYWYQQKSSQAPKLLFHYYDKDFNNEADTPDNFQSRRPNTSFCFLDIRSPGLGDTAMYLCATSSGGGYNEQFFGPGTRLTVL.

The CDR3 is CASSREEASSPLHF. In DNA, the CDR3 is TGCGCCAGCAGCCGGGAGGAGGCAAGTTCACCCCTCCACTTT. V gene TRBV5-1 combines with J gene TRBJ1-6; unclear D gene. V shed 4 bases and J shed 9 bases, with 14 bases lying between them. Germline V lookup: CDR1 SGHRS, CDR2 YFSETQ. The CDR3 has 14 amino acids.

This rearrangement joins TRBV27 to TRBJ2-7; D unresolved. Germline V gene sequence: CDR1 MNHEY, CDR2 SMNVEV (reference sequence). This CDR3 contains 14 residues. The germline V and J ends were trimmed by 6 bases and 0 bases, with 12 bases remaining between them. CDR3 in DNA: TGTGCCAGCAGGCTACTGAGTAGCTCCTACGAGCAGTACTTC. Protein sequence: CASRLLSSSYEQYF.

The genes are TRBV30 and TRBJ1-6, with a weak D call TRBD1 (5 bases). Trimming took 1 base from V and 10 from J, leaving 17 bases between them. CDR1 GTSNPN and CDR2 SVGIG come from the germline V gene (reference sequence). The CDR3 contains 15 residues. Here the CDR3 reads CAWSGPGSSYSPLHF. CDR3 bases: TGTGCCTGGAGTGGGCCAGGGTCCAGCTACTCACCCCTCCACTTT.

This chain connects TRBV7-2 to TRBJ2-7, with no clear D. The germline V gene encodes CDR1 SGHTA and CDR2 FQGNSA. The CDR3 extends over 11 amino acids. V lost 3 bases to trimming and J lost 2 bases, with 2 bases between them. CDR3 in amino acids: CASSFTYEQYF. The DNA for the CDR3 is TGTGCCAGCAGCTTCACCTACGAGCAGTACTTC.